This TCR beta chain was profiled in a study of T-cell reconstitution after alpha-beta-depleted transplantation in children. As regards this clonotype: A much larger clonotype is one base distant, so this may be a read error.

This CDR3 spans 13 amino acids. Germline V gene lookup returns CDR1 DFQATT and CDR2 SNEGSKA (reference sequence). Trimming left V 6 bases short and J 5 bases short, with 17 bases between. For TCRbeta, the library was prepared with unique molecular identifiers. TCRdb reanalysed the PCR reads using MiXCR and keeps one entry per CDR3 protein. The sample has hundreds of thousands of distinct CDR3 sequences; 16% are singletons. Sequences were derived from PBMCs from the stem cell graft donor, sampled from the stem cell graft. The rearrangement uses TRBV20-1 and TRBJ2-7; maybe TRBD1 (5 bases). This clonotype originated in a human donor who donated a stem cell graft to a child with acute myeloid leukemia. The DNA of the CDR3 is TGCAGTGCAACGACCTCAGGGTTTAACGAGCAGTACTTC. Translation: CSATTSGFNEQYF.